These 14 T cell receptor beta chains share one sample of origin, sequenced in a study of blood T cell repertoires in COVID-19. Profiled with immunoSEQ multiplex PCR; TCRdb holds only in-frame clones, not every one. The table lists some 150,000 clones, about 80% of them singletons. The sequenced sample was peripheral blood. These receptor sequences come from a human donor in a cohort sampled during active COVID-19.

This clone was counted a single time. The J gene is TRBJ2-7, the V gene TRBV28, with D tentatively TRBD2 (7 bases). Per the germline V gene, CDR1 is MDHEN and CDR2 is SYDVKM. CDR3 length: 14 amino acids. Deletions cut 3 bases from V and 12 bases from J, with 21 bases between. The CDR3 loop reads CASSFWGRERRLYF. CDR3 DNA: TGTGCCAGCAGTTTCTGGGGGCGGGAGCGCCGCCTGTACTTC.

V usage is TRBV2 and J usage is TRBJ2-2; D may be TRBD1 (6 bases). From germline, CDR1 is SNHLY and CDR2 FYNNEI. The length of the CDR3 is 15 residues. Trimming took off 1 base at V and 4 bases at J, with 10 bases between the two ends. The CDR3 loop reads CASSEGQAVTGELFF. In DNA, the CDR3 is TGTGCCAGCAGTGAAGGACAGGCGGTCACCGGGGAGCTGTTTTTT.

V and J are TRBV11-1 and TRBJ2-7; TRBD1 matches 10 bases. This CDR3 is 16 amino acids long. The germline V gene encodes CDR1 SGHAT and CDR2 FQDESV (reference sequence). The trim removed 5 bases at V and 0 bases at J, leaving 7 bases unmatched. The CDR3 DNA is TGTGCCAGCAGCCCAAAACGACAGGGGGCCTCCTACGAGCAGTACTTC. It specifies CASSPKRQGASYEQYF.

The CDR3 region has the DNA TGTGCCAGCAGGACAGGGGGTTACACTGAAGCTTTCTTT. This encodes CASRTGGYTEAFF. The V gene is TRBV2, the J gene TRBJ1-1, with 9 bases fitting TRBD1. This CDR3 region has 13 residues. Germline V CDR1 and CDR2: SNHLY, FYNNEI. The J segment lost 3 bases and the V segment lost 6 bases, leaving 2 bases of the junction unmatched.

The V gene is TRBV29-1, the J gene TRBJ2-7; D is ambiguous. This CDR3 is 13 amino acids long. CDR1 SQVTM and CDR2 ANQGSEA come from the germline V gene. Trimming left V 4 bases short and J 2 bases short, with 12 bases between. The CDR3 here is CSVAARNAYEQYF. As DNA, the CDR3 is TGCAGCGTTGCTGCTAGAAACGCCTACGAGCAGTACTTC.

The chain recombines TRBV6-5 with TRBJ2-1, with 10 bases that match TRBD1. The CDR3 consists of 13 residues. V lost 5 bases, J lost 6 bases, and 1 base stayed unmatched. Germline-derived CDR1 and CDR2 are MNHEY and SVGAGI. CDR3 nucleotide sequence: TGTGCCAGCAGTCGGACAGGGGGCAATGAGCAGTTCTTC. This encodes CASSRTGGNEQFF.

A single count supports this clone. The chain employs TRBV28 and TRBJ1-3, with D perhaps TRBD1 (6 bases). The length of the CDR3 is 16 residues. Trimming cost V 8 bases and J 0 bases, with 17 bases left between them. CDR1 and CDR2 (germline): MDHEN, SYDVKM. The CDR3 DNA sequence: TGTGCCAGCGAGGTGGGGGGGCCCCGCTCTGGAAACACCATATATTTT. This sequence encodes CASEVGGPRSGNTIYF.

The chain carries TRBV7-8 and TRBJ2-5, with TRBD2 matching 7 bases. From germline, CDR1 is SGHVS and CDR2 FQNEAQ. Trimming took 5 bases from V and 4 from J; bases not matched to a gene: 13. The CDR3 totals 16 residues. The CDR3 here is CASSVPVAGVGETQYF. In nucleotides, the CDR3 is TGTGCCAGCAGCGTTCCGGTCGCGGGGGTCGGAGAGACCCAGTACTTC.

The V and J genes are TRBV18 and TRBJ2-6; possible D gene TRBD1, 5 bases. This CDR3 contains 17 residues. Germline V gives CDR1 KGHSH, CDR2 LQKENI. Trimming removed 4 bases from V and 0 bases from J, with 13 bases in between. In DNA, the CDR3 is TGTGCCAGCTCACTTCAGGGCTTAACCTCTGGGGCCAACGTCCTGACTTTC. Its protein is CASSLQGLTSGANVLTF.

The V gene is TRBV30, the J gene TRBJ1-1, with 7 positions matching TRBD1. This CDR3 contains 14 residues. Germline loops: CDR1 GTSNPN, CDR2 SVGIG (reference sequence). J lost 7 bases, V lost 3 bases, and 11 bases had no gene match. The CDR3 nucleotides are TGTGCCTGGAGGAGGGACAGTTGGGCCCTTGAAGCTTTCTTT. It codes for CAWRRDSWALEAFF.

The gene calls are TRBV7-8 and TRBJ2-7; no definite D call. Germline loops: CDR1 SGHVS, CDR2 FQNEAQ. The V end lost 1 base, the J end lost 4 bases, and 11 bases lay between the germline ends. The CDR3 extends over 14 amino acids. The CDR3 is CASSLGTNAYEQYF. The CDR3 DNA follows: TGTGCCAGCAGCTTAGGTACAAATGCTTACGAGCAGTACTTC.

This clone occurred a few times. The J gene is TRBJ1-4, the V gene TRBV7-2; 8 bases fit TRBD1. Trimming removed 4 bases from V and 4 bases from J; junction bases left unmatched: 8. The CDR3 has 16 residues. The germline CDR1 and CDR2 sequences are SGHTA and FQGNSA. CDR3 DNA sequence: TGTGCCAGCAGCTCCCGGACAGGGCGGTTTAATGAAAAACTGTTTTTT. It yields the protein CASSSRTGRFNEKLFF.

This clone is a singleton in its sample. The rearrangement joins TRBV18 to TRBJ2-7; maybe TRBD1 (6 bases). This CDR3 is 14 amino acids long. Per the germline V gene, CDR1 is KGHSH and CDR2 is LQKENI. Trimming shortened V by 5 bases and J by 4 bases, and 15 bases separated the two germline ends. The CDR3 nucleotides are TGTGCCAGCTCATCCGGGACATTAGCTTACGAGCAGTACTTC. It is translated as CASSSGTLAYEQYF.

The chain uses TRBV19 and TRBJ1-3; D is uncertain. This CDR3 is built from 13 residues. The germline V gene has CDR1 LNHDA and CDR2 SQIVND (reference sequence). V was trimmed by 7 bases and J by 0 bases, leaving 7 bases between them. DNA of the CDR3: TGTGCCAGTACCTACGGCTCTGGAAACACCATATATTTT. Translating gives CASTYGSGNTIYF.